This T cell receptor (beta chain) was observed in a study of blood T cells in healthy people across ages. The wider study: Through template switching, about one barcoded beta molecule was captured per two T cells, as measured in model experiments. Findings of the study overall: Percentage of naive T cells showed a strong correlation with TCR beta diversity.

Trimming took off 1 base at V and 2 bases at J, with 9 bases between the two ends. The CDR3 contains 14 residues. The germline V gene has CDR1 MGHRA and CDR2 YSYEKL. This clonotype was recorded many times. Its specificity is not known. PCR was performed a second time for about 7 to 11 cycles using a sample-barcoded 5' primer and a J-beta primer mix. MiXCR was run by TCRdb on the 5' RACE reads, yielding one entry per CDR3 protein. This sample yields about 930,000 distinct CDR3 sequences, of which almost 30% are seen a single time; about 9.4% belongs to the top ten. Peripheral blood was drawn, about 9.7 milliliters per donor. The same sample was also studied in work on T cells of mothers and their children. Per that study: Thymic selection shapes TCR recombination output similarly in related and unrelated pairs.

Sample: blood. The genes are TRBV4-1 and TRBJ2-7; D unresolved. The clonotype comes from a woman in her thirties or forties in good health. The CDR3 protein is CASSQVGQAYEQYF. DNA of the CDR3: TGCGCCAGCAGCCAAGTCGGGCAGGCCTACGAGCAGTACTTC.